This T cell receptor beta chain was identified in a study of T cell responses to AZD1222 COVID-19 vaccine. Overall study findings and caveats: Recipients of two AZD1222 doses showed rising Spike-specific TCR breadth and depth.

The CDR3 contains 15 residues. V dropped 5 bases and J dropped 1; count of bases not matched to a gene: 4. Germline CDR1 reads SGHNT; CDR2 reads YENEEA. This clone has more than one count but fewer than ten. The antigen remains undetermined. Measured with immunoSEQ multiplex PCR; TCRdb has only the in-frame clones, and not every one. The table includes about 130,000 clones, just under 95% detected once. The sequenced sample was peripheral blood, obtained 28 days after the second AZD1222 dose. This TCR derives from an adult who received the AZD1222 COVID-19 vaccine. The chain uses TRBV11-3 and TRBJ2-1; TRBD1 matches 8 bases. CDR3 sequence reads: CASSIGQGSYNEQFF. Written as DNA, the CDR3 is TGTGCCAGCAGCATAGGACAGGGTTCCTACAATGAGCAGTTCTTC.